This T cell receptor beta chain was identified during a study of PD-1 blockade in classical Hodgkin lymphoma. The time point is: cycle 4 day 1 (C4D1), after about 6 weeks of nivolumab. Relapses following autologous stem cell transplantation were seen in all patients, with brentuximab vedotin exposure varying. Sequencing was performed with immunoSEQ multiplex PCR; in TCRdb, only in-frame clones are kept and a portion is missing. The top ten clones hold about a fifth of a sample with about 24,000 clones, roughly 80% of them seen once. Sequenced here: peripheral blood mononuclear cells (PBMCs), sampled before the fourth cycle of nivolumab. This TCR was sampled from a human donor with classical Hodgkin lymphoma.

The CDR3 DNA is TGCGCCAGCAGCGCGCCCGTATCGGCGGGGTACACAGATACGCAGTATTTT. Its translation is CASSAPVSAGYTDTQYF. This rearrangement joins TRBV4-1 to TRBJ2-3; D perhaps matches TRBD2 (6 bases). CDR3 length: 17 residues. Germline V gene lookup returns CDR1 MGHRA and CDR2 YSYEKL. V lost 5 bases to trimming and J lost 2 bases, with 20 bases between them.